A single T cell receptor (beta chain) is shown here with its context. This specimen belongs to a study of blood T cell repertoires in COVID-19. At the level of the study: The origin of the acute and convalescent COVID-19 samples was the United States, Italy and Spain.

The method was immunoSEQ multiplex PCR; TCRdb's version includes in-frame clones alone and lacks a portion of them. Of some 380,000 clones listed, 70% to 85% are singletons. Trimming stripped 6 bases from V and 0 bases from J, with 12 bases between. The CDR3 loop spans 13 amino acids. Germline loops: CDR1 SQVTM, CDR2 ANQGSEA. The sequenced sample consisted of peripheral blood. The sequence came from a human donor with acute or convalescent COVID-19. The donor label of this sample is uncertain. The rearrangement uses TRBV29-1 and TRBJ2-7; D gene ambiguous. CDR3 bases: TGCAGCGTGAGTCGCCCGAGCTCCTACGAGCAGTACTTC. Its protein product is CSVSRPSSYEQYF.